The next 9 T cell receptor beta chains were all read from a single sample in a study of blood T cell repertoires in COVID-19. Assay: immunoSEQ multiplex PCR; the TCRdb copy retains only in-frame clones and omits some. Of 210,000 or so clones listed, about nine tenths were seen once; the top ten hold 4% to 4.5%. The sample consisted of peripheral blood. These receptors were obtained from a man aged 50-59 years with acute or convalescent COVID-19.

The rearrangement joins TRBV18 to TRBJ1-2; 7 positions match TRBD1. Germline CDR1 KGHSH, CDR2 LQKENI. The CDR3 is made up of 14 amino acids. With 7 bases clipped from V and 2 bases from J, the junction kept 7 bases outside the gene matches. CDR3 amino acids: CASFPGGGNYGYTF. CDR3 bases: TGTGCCAGCTTCCCGGGAGGGGGCAACTATGGCTACACCTTC.

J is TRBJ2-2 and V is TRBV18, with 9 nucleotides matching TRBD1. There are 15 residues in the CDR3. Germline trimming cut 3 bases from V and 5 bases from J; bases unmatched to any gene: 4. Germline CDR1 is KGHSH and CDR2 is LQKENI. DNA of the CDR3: TGTGCCAGCTCACCGGGACAGGGAGTTACCGGGGAGCTGTTTTTT. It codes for CASSPGQGVTGELFF.

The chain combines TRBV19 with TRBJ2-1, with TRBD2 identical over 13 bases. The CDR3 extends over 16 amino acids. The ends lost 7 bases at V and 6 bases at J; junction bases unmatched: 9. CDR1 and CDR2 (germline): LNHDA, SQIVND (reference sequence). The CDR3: CASTAGTSGEGNEQFF. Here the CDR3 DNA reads TGTGCCAGTACCGCCGGGACTAGCGGGGAAGGCAATGAGCAGTTCTTC.

The CDR3, as DNA: TGTGCCTGGAGTCCCCCTGGAGATGAGCAGTTCTTC. Amino acid sequence: CAWSPPGDEQFF. V is TRBV30 and J is TRBJ2-1; D is ambiguous. The CDR3 is 12 amino acids. Trimming took 2 bases from V and 8 from J, leaving 10 bases between them. Germline V gives CDR1 GTSNPN, CDR2 SVGIG (reference sequence).

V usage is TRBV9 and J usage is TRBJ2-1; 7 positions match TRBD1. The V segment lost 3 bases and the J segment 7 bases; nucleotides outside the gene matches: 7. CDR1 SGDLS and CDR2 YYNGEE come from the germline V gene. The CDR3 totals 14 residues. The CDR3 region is CASSEGAWRNEQFF. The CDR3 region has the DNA TGTGCCAGCAGCGAGGGGGCCTGGAGGAATGAGCAGTTCTTC.

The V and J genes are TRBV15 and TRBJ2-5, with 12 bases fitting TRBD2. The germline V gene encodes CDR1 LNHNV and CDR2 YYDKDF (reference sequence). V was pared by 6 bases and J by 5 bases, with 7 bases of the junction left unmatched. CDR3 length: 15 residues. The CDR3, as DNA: TGTGCCACCAGGTCTAGCGGGGGGGCATACGAGACCCAGTACTTC. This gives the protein CATRSSGGAYETQYF. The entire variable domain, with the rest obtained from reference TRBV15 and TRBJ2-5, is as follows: DAMVIQNPRYQVTQFGKPVTLSCSQTLNHNVMYWYQQKSSQAPKLLFHYYDKDFNNEADTPDNFQSRRPNTSFCFLDIRSPGLGDTAMYLCATRSSGGAYETQYFGPGTRLLVL.

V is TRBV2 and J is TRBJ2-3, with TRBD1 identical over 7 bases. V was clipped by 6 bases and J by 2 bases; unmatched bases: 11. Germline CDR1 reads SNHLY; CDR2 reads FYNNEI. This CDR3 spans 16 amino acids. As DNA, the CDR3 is TGTGCCAGCAGATTCTGGACAAGGGGGCTCACAGATACGCAGTATTTT. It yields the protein CASRFWTRGLTDTQYF.

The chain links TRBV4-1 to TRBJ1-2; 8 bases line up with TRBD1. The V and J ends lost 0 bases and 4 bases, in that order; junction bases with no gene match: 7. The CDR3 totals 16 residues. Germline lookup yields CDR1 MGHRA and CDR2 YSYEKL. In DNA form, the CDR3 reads TGCGCCAGCAGCCAAGACCCGGGACAGGAGACCTATGGCTACACCTTC. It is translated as CASSQDPGQETYGYTF.

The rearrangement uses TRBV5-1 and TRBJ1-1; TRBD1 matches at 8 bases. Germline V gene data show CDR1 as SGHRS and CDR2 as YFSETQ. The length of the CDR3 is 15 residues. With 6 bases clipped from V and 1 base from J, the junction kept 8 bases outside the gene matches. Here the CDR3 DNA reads TGCGCCAGCACAGGGGGCGGTGCGGGGAACACTGAAGCTTTCTTT. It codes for CASTGGGAGNTEAFF. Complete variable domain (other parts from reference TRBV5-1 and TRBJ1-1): KAGVTQTPRYLIKTRGQQVTLSCSPISGHRSVSWYQQTPGQGLQFLFEYFSETQRNKGNFPGRFSGRQFSNSRSEMNVSTLELGDSALYLCASTGGGAGNTEAFFGQGTRLTVV.